The rows below give T cell receptor beta chains drawn from one sample of a study of Ad26.COV2.S vaccination and SARS-CoV-2 variants. Here immunoSEQ multiplex PCR was the method, and the copy in TCRdb shows in-frame clones only, minus some. The sample records some 350,000 clones, roughly nine tenths being singletons. The starting material was peripheral blood, obtained in a trial of Ad26.COV2.S vaccine versus placebo. Every receptor here comes from a person between 18 and 65 years old who received the Ad26.COV2.S COVID-19 vaccine or a placebo. The CDR3 runs from the conserved cysteine through the conserved F or W. Fields, in order: clone size, V gene, D gene, J gene, CDR3 protein, CDR3 DNA. The D gene is left open where the match is weak. Some rows mark clone size as missing; the rest say once, few, many or name a class of expanded clone.

clone size: -; V gene: TRBV6-4; D gene: TRBD2; J gene: TRBJ2-1; CDR3 protein: CASSGGTSGLNNEQFF; CDR3 DNA: TGTGCCAGCAGTGGCGGGACTAGCGGGTTAAATAATGAGCAGTTCTTC
clone size: -; V gene: TRBV27; D gene: -; J gene: TRBJ2-1; CDR3 protein: CASSLRDLYNEQFF; CDR3 DNA: TGTGCCAGCAGTTTAAGGGACCTCTACAATGAGCAGTTCTTC
clone size: -; V gene: TRBV27; D gene: -; J gene: TRBJ1-5; CDR3 protein: CASSLVQNQPQHF; CDR3 DNA: TGTGCCAGCAGTTTGGTCCAGAATCAGCCCCAGCATTTT
clone size: -; V gene: TRBV2; D gene: TRBD1; J gene: TRBJ2-5; CDR3 protein: CASRAQGSWQETQYF; CDR3 DNA: TGTGCCAGCAGGGCACAGGGGAGTTGGCAAGAGACCCAGTACTTC
clone size: -; V gene: TRBV19; D gene: -; J gene: TRBJ1-2; CDR3 protein: CASRGGRINYGYTF; CDR3 DNA: TGTGCCTCTAGAGGTGGACGGATCAACTATGGCTACACCTTC
clone size: once; V gene: TRBV6-6; D gene: -; J gene: TRBJ1-2; CDR3 protein: CASSYGGRRVGGYTF; CDR3 DNA: TGTGCCAGCAGTTACGGCGGCAGGAGGGTGGGCGGCTACACCTTC
clone size: -; V gene: TRBV7-2; D gene: TRBD2; J gene: TRBJ2-5; CDR3 protein: CASSFSRLAGGGETQYF; CDR3 DNA: TGTGCCAGCAGCTTCTCCCGGCTAGCGGGAGGAGGAGAGACCCAGTACTTC
clone size: -; V gene: TRBV18; D gene: TRBD1; J gene: TRBJ2-3; CDR3 protein: CASSPQGAVDTQYF; CDR3 DNA: TGTGCCAGCTCACCACAGGGGGCGGTAGATACGCAGTATTTT
clone size: -; V gene: TRBV4-3; D gene: TRBD1; J gene: TRBJ1-2; CDR3 protein: CASSRLLRRTGGYGYTF; CDR3 DNA: TGCGCCAGCAGCCGCCTCCTCCGGAGGACAGGGGGCTATGGCTACACCTTC
clone size: -; V gene: TRBV10-3; D gene: -; J gene: TRBJ2-1; CDR3 protein: CAISELQGSYNEQFF; CDR3 DNA: TGTGCCATCAGTGAGCTGCAGGGGAGTTACAATGAGCAGTTCTTC
clone size: -; V gene: TRBV3-1/TRBV3-2; D gene: -; J gene: TRBJ2-7; CDR3 protein: CASSQVHEQYF; CDR3 DNA: TGTGCCAGCAGCCAAGTCCACGAGCAGTACTTC
clone size: -; V gene: TRBV9; D gene: -; J gene: TRBJ2-3; CDR3 protein: CASSQEEGFTDTQYF; CDR3 DNA: TGTGCCAGCAGCCAAGAGGAGGGCTTCACAGATACGCAGTATTTT
clone size: -; V gene: TRBV7-2; D gene: -; J gene: TRBJ2-2; CDR3 protein: CASTRLTPGTGELFF; CDR3 DNA: TGTGCCAGCACCCGCCTCACCCCAGGGACCGGGGAGCTGTTTTTT
clone size: -; V gene: TRBV7-9; D gene: -; J gene: TRBJ2-1; CDR3 protein: CASSLSEQFF; CDR3 DNA: TGTGCCAGCAGCTTAAGTGAGCAGTTCTTC
clone size: -; V gene: TRBV18; D gene: -; J gene: TRBJ1-2; CDR3 protein: CASSPVRGDLNYGYTF; CDR3 DNA: TGTGCCAGCTCACCAGTTAGGGGAGATTTGAACTATGGCTACACCTTC
clone size: -; V gene: TRBV11-3; D gene: -; J gene: TRBJ2-1; CDR3 protein: CASSLDPRYNEQFF; CDR3 DNA: TGTGCCAGCAGCTTAGATCCCCGATACAATGAGCAGTTCTTC
clone size: -; V gene: TRBV7-2; D gene: -; J gene: TRBJ2-3; CDR3 protein: CASSLALALTTDTQYF; CDR3 DNA: TGTGCCAGCAGCTTAGCGCTAGCGCTAACCACAGATACGCAGTATTTT
clone size: -; V gene: TRBV7-9; D gene: -; J gene: TRBJ2-1; CDR3 protein: CASSLGGAANNEQFF; CDR3 DNA: TGTGCCAGCAGCTTGGGGGGTGCAGCCAACAATGAGCAGTTCTTC
clone size: -; V gene: TRBV6-2/TRBV6-3; D gene: -; J gene: TRBJ2-1; CDR3 protein: CASSSLVSEQFF; CDR3 DNA: TGTGCCAGCAGTTCCCTAGTAAGTGAGCAGTTCTTC
clone size: -; V gene: TRBV28; D gene: -; J gene: TRBJ1-2; CDR3 protein: CASSTTGPSMQDF; CDR3 DNA: TGTGCCAGCAGTACAACGGGACCCTCAATGCAGGACTTC
clone size: -; V gene: TRBV5-6; D gene: -; J gene: TRBJ2-5; CDR3 protein: CASSLEGLTQYF; CDR3 DNA: TGTGCCAGCAGCTTGGAGGGGTTGACCCAGTACTTC
clone size: -; V gene: TRBV7-6; D gene: -; J gene: TRBJ1-2; CDR3 protein: CASSLDISDGYTF; CDR3 DNA: TGTGCCAGCAGCTTGGACATTTCAGATGGCTACACCTTC
clone size: once; V gene: TRBV13; D gene: -; J gene: TRBJ2-1; CDR3 protein: CASSLEPSKYNEQFF; CDR3 DNA: TGTGCCAGCAGCTTAGAGCCCTCCAAATACAATGAGCAGTTCTTC
clone size: -; V gene: TRBV2; D gene: -; J gene: TRBJ1-5; CDR3 protein: CASCRLSQPQHF; CDR3 DNA: TGTGCCAGCTGTAGGTTATCCCAGCCCCAGCATTTT
clone size: -; V gene: TRBV7-3; D gene: -; J gene: TRBJ2-2; CDR3 protein: CASSSQAGNTGELFF; CDR3 DNA: TGTGCCAGCAGCTCCCAGGCTGGGAACACCGGGGAGCTGTTTTTT
clone size: -; V gene: TRBV25-1; D gene: -; J gene: TRBJ1-1; CDR3 protein: CANTPEKNGPCNTEAFF; CDR3 DNA: TGTGCCAATACACCAGAGAAAAATGGACCCTGTAACACTGAAGCTTTCTTT
clone size: -; V gene: TRBV4-1; D gene: -; J gene: TRBJ2-7; CDR3 protein: CASSQDAAPSEQYF; CDR3 DNA: TGCGCCAGCAGCCAAGATGCGGCCCCCTCGGAGCAGTACTTC
clone size: once; V gene: TRBV6-5; D gene: -; J gene: TRBJ1-2; CDR3 protein: CASSYSSSFNYGYTF; CDR3 DNA: TGTGCCAGCAGTTACTCGAGCAGTTTCAACTATGGCTACACCTTC
clone size: -; V gene: TRBV6-5; D gene: TRBD1; J gene: TRBJ1-2; CDR3 protein: CASSYQQGSPTF; CDR3 DNA: TGTGCCAGCAGTTACCAACAGGGGTCCCCCACCTTC
clone size: -; V gene: TRBV6-5; D gene: -; J gene: TRBJ1-1; CDR3 protein: CASSSESQGNTEAFF; CDR3 DNA: TGTGCCAGCAGCTCAGAATCACAGGGAAACACTGAAGCTTTCTTT
clone size: -; V gene: TRBV27; D gene: -; J gene: TRBJ2-7; CDR3 protein: CASSLGGIRYEQYF; CDR3 DNA: TGTGCCAGCAGTTTAGGGGGGATACGATACGAGCAGTACTTC
clone size: -; V gene: TRBV19; D gene: -; J gene: TRBJ2-1; CDR3 protein: CASSTVLRFNEQFF; CDR3 DNA: TGTGCCAGTAGTACCGTTTTGAGGTTCAATGAGCAGTTCTTC
clone size: -; V gene: TRBV7-6; D gene: -; J gene: TRBJ1-2; CDR3 protein: CASSPDRGHGGYTF; CDR3 DNA: TGTGCCAGCAGCCCCGACCGAGGTCATGGTGGCTACACCTTC
clone size: -; V gene: TRBV25-1; D gene: TRBD1; J gene: TRBJ1-3; CDR3 protein: CASSEGGGQSLSGNTIYF; CDR3 DNA: TGTGCCAGCAGTGAAGGGGGGGGACAGAGCCTCTCTGGAAACACCATATATTTT
clone size: -; V gene: TRBV15; D gene: -; J gene: TRBJ1-2; CDR3 protein: CATSLTGGDGYTF; CDR3 DNA: TGTGCCACCAGCCTAACGGGTGGGGATGGCTACACCTTC
clone size: -; V gene: TRBV4-1; D gene: -; J gene: TRBJ1-5; CDR3 protein: CASSPGVRESNQPQHF; CDR3 DNA: TGCGCCAGCAGCCCCGGTGTTCGGGAAAGCAATCAGCCCCAGCATTTT
clone size: -; V gene: TRBV28; D gene: -; J gene: TRBJ1-6; CDR3 protein: CASSLISASSSPLHF; CDR3 DNA: TGTGCCAGCAGTTTAATCTCGGCCAGTTCTTCACCCCTCCACTTT
clone size: -; V gene: TRBV4-3; D gene: -; J gene: TRBJ1-4; CDR3 protein: CASSQVGGNEKLFF; CDR3 DNA: TGCGCCAGCAGCCAAGTGGGAGGGAATGAAAAACTGTTTTTT
clone size: -; V gene: TRBV11-3; D gene: -; J gene: TRBJ1-3; CDR3 protein: CASSSWTPMGSGNTIYF; CDR3 DNA: TGTGCCAGCAGCTCATGGACACCTATGGGCTCTGGAAACACCATATATTTT
clone size: -; V gene: TRBV6-5; D gene: -; J gene: TRBJ2-1; CDR3 protein: CATAQKGYNEQFF; CDR3 DNA: TGTGCCACCGCCCAGAAGGGATACAATGAGCAGTTCTTC
clone size: -; V gene: TRBV30; D gene: TRBD1; J gene: TRBJ1-6; CDR3 protein: CAWRAMGQVGSPLHF; CDR3 DNA: TGTGCCTGGAGGGCAATGGGACAGGTTGGTTCACCCCTCCACTTT
clone size: -; V gene: TRBV4-1; D gene: TRBD2; J gene: TRBJ2-1; CDR3 protein: CASSQDPPGLADNEQFF; CDR3 DNA: TGCGCCAGCAGCCAAGATCCGCCGGGACTAGCGGACAATGAGCAGTTCTTC
clone size: -; V gene: TRBV5-6; D gene: -; J gene: TRBJ1-1; CDR3 protein: CASSPRGGVEAFF; CDR3 DNA: TGTGCCAGCAGCCCCAGGGGCGGGGTTGAAGCTTTCTTT
clone size: -; V gene: TRBV4-1; D gene: -; J gene: TRBJ1-1; CDR3 protein: CASSQDPPGYTEAFF; CDR3 DNA: TGCGCCAGCAGCCAAGATCCCCCAGGGTATACTGAAGCTTTCTTT
clone size: -; V gene: TRBV5-1; D gene: -; J gene: TRBJ1-1; CDR3 protein: CASSLGGPMSAEAFF; CDR3 DNA: TGCGCCAGCAGCTTGGGGGGTCCAATGAGTGCTGAAGCTTTCTTT
clone size: -; V gene: TRBV3-1/TRBV3-2; D gene: -; J gene: TRBJ1-4; CDR3 protein: CASSQERGFNEKLFF; CDR3 DNA: TGTGCCAGCAGCCAAGAAAGGGGATTCAATGAAAAACTGTTTTTT
clone size: -; V gene: TRBV12-3/TRBV12-4; D gene: -; J gene: TRBJ2-1; CDR3 protein: CASSLRTYNEQFF; CDR3 DNA: TGTGCCAGCAGTTTACGGACCTACAATGAGCAGTTCTTC
clone size: -; V gene: TRBV5-1; D gene: -; J gene: TRBJ2-2; CDR3 protein: CASRGQGDTGELFF; CDR3 DNA: TGCGCCAGCAGGGGGCAGGGAGACACCGGGGAGCTGTTTTTT
clone size: few; V gene: TRBV15; D gene: -; J gene: TRBJ2-7; CDR3 protein: CATSRVGADGQYF; CDR3 DNA: TGTGCCACCAGCAGAGTTGGGGCAGACGGGCAGTACTTC
clone size: -; V gene: TRBV7-2; D gene: -; J gene: TRBJ1-5; CDR3 protein: CASSFGSNQPQHF; CDR3 DNA: TGTGCCAGCAGCTTTGGTAGCAATCAGCCCCAGCATTTT
clone size: -; V gene: TRBV3-1/TRBV3-2; D gene: TRBD2; J gene: TRBJ2-1; CDR3 protein: CASSLSGGGIGNEQFF; CDR3 DNA: TGTGCCAGCAGCCTTTCGGGGGGGGGCATAGGGAATGAGCAGTTCTTC
clone size: -; V gene: TRBV20-1; D gene: -; J gene: TRBJ1-5; CDR3 protein: CSAREGGPQHF; CDR3 DNA: TGCAGTGCTAGAGAGGGGGGGCCCCAGCATTTT
clone size: -; V gene: TRBV5-1; D gene: -; J gene: TRBJ1-1; CDR3 protein: CASSLILDQGIGASAFF; CDR3 DNA: TGCGCCAGCAGCTTGATCCTCGACCAGGGTATTGGGGCTTCGGCTTTCTTT
clone size: few; V gene: TRBV27; D gene: -; J gene: TRBJ1-2; CDR3 protein: CASSVDTKAYGYTF; CDR3 DNA: TGTGCCAGCAGTGTGGACACGAAAGCTTATGGCTACACCTTC
clone size: once; V gene: TRBV19; D gene: -; J gene: TRBJ1-2; CDR3 protein: CASSISNGYTF; CDR3 DNA: TGTGCCAGTAGTATTAGTAATGGCTACACCTTC
clone size: -; V gene: TRBV5-4; D gene: -; J gene: TRBJ2-1; CDR3 protein: CASIPPGGPLEYNEQFF; CDR3 DNA: TGTGCCAGCATCCCACCGGGGGGCCCACTCGAGTACAATGAGCAGTTCTTC
clone size: -; V gene: TRBV10-3; D gene: TRBD1; J gene: TRBJ1-1; CDR3 protein: CAIRRGQGKNTEAFF; CDR3 DNA: TGTGCCATCAGGAGAGGACAGGGGAAAAACACTGAAGCTTTCTTT